The T cell receptor (beta chain) described here comes from a study of spatial heterogeneity in lung cancer. On the study more broadly: Averaged across combinations, each unique TCR and UMI pairing appeared more than ten times in raw reads, which were uncorrected.

The V segment lost 2 bases and the J segment 0 bases; nucleotides outside the gene matches: 4. Germline V gene sequence: CDR1 SEHNR, CDR2 FQNEAQ (reference sequence). The length of the CDR3 is 16 residues. The time point: sample taken at primary tumor resection. The donors, 70 to 80 patients with untreated early-stage non-small cell lung cancer, provided the samples. From tumor, nontumor lung or frozen PBMC, whole RNA was taken unsorted for sequencing. A unique molecular identifier was attached to every TCR cDNA molecule. TCRdb re-called the 5' RACE reads through MiXCR, storing one row per CDR3 protein. Of about 78,000 distinct CDR3 sequences in the sample, roughly 8% were seen once.

This rearrangement joins TRBV7-9 to TRBJ2-3; 8 bases align to TRBD2. The source is a male donor with early-stage non-small cell lung cancer. The specimen comprised PBMCs, sampled at surgery. This chain's CDR3 is CASSLLGGRSTDTQYF. In DNA, the CDR3 is TGTGCCAGCAGCTTACTGGGCGGGAGGAGCACAGATACGCAGTATTTT. Full variable domain (outside the CDR3, taken from reference TRBV7-9 and TRBJ2-3): DTGVSQNPRHKITKRGQNVTFRCDPISEHNRLYWYRQTLGQGPEFLTYFQNEAQLEKSRLLSDRFSAERPKGSFSTLEIQRTEQGDSAMYLCASSLLGGRSTDTQYFGPGTRLTVL.